The text below deals with one T cell receptor (beta chain). No antigen is known for it. The data belong to a study of shared clonotypes between healthy human individuals. The study, taken as a whole, reports: It was the non-shared clonotypes that had lower generation probabilities than clonotypes shared by all four donors.

The CDR3 contains 14 residues. V was trimmed by 5 bases and J by 0 bases, leaving 9 bases between them. Germline CDR1 MDHEN, CDR2 SYDVKM. Assay: immunoSEQ multiplex PCR; the TCRdb copy retains only in-frame clones and omits some. Here the sample spans under 600,000 clones, approximately 95% being singletons. Source material: naive CD4+ T cells sorted from blood. Regarding subset: CD45RA+ positively selected. This receptor was identified in a woman aged 30 to 39 in good health. The V gene is TRBV28, the J gene TRBJ2-3; D is ambiguous. This CDR3 is CASSRYLSTDTQYF. CDR3 DNA sequence: TGTGCCAGCAGTCGGTACCTTAGCACAGATACGCAGTATTTT. The full variable domain, its missing parts supplied by reference TRBV28 and TRBJ2-3, is DVKVTQSSRYLVKRTGEKVFLECVQDMDHENMFWYRQDPGLGLRLIYFSYDVKMKEKGDIPEGYSVSREKKERFSLILESASTNQTSMYLCASSRYLSTDTQYFGPGTRLTVL.